Included here is one T cell receptor beta chain sequence, with context. Data came from immunoSEQ multiplex PCR; TCRdb stores just in-frame clones and leaves some out. The data contain approximately 380,000 clones, 85% of them singletons. This sample is part of a study of blood T cell repertoires in COVID-19. Overall study: Nucleic acid was either cDNA or gDNA, and it came from T cells, B-cell-depleted T cells, or PBMCs.

The sequencing input was peripheral blood. This TCR came from a woman under 30 with acute or convalescent COVID-19.

The CDR3 sequence is CASSRDRGQSPLHF. Written as DNA, the CDR3 is TGTGCCAGCAGCCGGGACAGGGGTCAGTCACCCCTCCACTTT. The chain couples TRBV13 to TRBJ1-6; 10 bases fit TRBD1. Trimming cost V 5 bases and J 10 bases; bases outside gene matches: 5. The CDR3 sequence is 14 residues long. CDR1 is PRHDT and CDR2 is FYEKMQ in the germline V gene (reference sequence).